This entry lists 21 T cell receptor beta chains sequenced from one sample in a study of shared clonotypes between healthy human individuals. Sequencing was performed with immunoSEQ multiplex PCR; in TCRdb, only in-frame clones are kept and a portion is missing. The top ten hold approximately 1.7% of the sample, which has millions of clones, roughly 91% seen once. Naive CD8 cells, CD45RO-negative and positively selected for CCR7, excluded terminally differentiated effector memory CD45RA+ cells. Sequencing was carried out using naive CD8+ T cells from PBMCs. Source of these receptors: a man between 18 and 35 years old in good health. Some clones in this sample may be carry-over from other donors' samples.

In its sample, this clone was seen a few times. The genes are TRBV27 and TRBJ2-4; D call uncertain. V lost 6 bases to trimming and J lost 1 base, with 7 bases between them. This CDR3 has 13 amino acids. In germline, CDR1 is MNHEY, CDR2 SMNVEV (reference sequence). The CDR3 DNA follows: TGTGCCAGCAGGTCTCGGGCCAAAAACATTCAGTACTTC. Its translation: CASRSRAKNIQYF.

The rearrangement joins TRBV18 to TRBJ1-3, with D tentatively TRBD1 (6 bases). The germline V gene encodes CDR1 KGHSH and CDR2 LQKENI. V lost 3 bases and J 2 bases, leaving 26 bases between the germline ends. There are 20 residues in the CDR3. The CDR3 region is CASSPYRVTPREKAGNTIYF. The DNA of the CDR3 is TGTGCCAGCTCACCCTACAGGGTTACCCCCCGCGAGAAGGCTGGAAACACCATATATTTT.

V and J are TRBV4-1 and TRBJ2-1; possible D gene TRBD2, 6 bases. V gave up 3 bases and J gave up 7 bases, with 19 bases separating them. The germline gives CDR1 MGHRA, CDR2 YSYEKL. The length of the CDR3 is 16 residues. The CDR3 spells CASSQRSGLRGNEQFF. The CDR3 DNA sequence: TGCGCCAGCAGCCAGAGAAGTGGACTCCGGGGGAATGAGCAGTTCTTC.

On this clone: At the DNA level, this CDR3 is encoded by other sequences in the same sample as well. This chain uses TRBV5-4 with TRBJ1-1, with 9 nucleotides matching TRBD1. The CDR3 runs to 12 residues. With 3 bases clipped from V and 8 bases from J, the junction kept 2 bases outside the gene matches. Germline CDR1 SGHNT, CDR2 YYREEE (reference sequence). The CDR3 bases are TGTGCCAGCAGCTGGGGACAGGGAGAAGCTTTCTTT. As protein: CASSWGQGEAFF.

The chain recombines TRBV27 with TRBJ1-4; 9 bases fit TRBD1. CDR3 length equals 15 residues. V shed 6 bases and J 7 bases; nucleotides not matched to a gene: 9. Germline CDR1 and CDR2: MNHEY and SMNVEV (reference sequence). The CDR3 sequence is CASRMDRGGSEKLFF. DNA for the CDR3: TGTGCCAGCAGAATGGACAGGGGAGGCAGTGAAAAACTGTTTTTT.

The J gene is TRBJ2-3, the V gene TRBV9, with TRBD2 matching over 13 bases. Germline V CDR1 and CDR2: SGDLS, YYNGEE. There are 17 residues in the CDR3. The V gene end was trimmed by 4 bases and the J gene end by 3 bases; junction bases not matched to a gene: 8. CDR3 sequence: CASSTRTSGRETDTQYF. The CDR3 DNA reads TGTGCCAGCAGCACCCGAACTAGCGGGAGGGAGACAGATACGCAGTATTTT.

The chain combines TRBV7-9 with TRBJ1-3; tentatively, D is TRBD1 (5 bases). The CDR3 runs to 15 residues. The V and J ends lost 5 bases and 3 bases respectively, with 14 bases between them. The germline gives CDR1 SEHNR, CDR2 FQNEAQ (reference sequence). CDR3 amino acids: CASSPRGVVGNTIYF. CDR3 in DNA: TGTGCCAGCAGCCCCCGAGGGGTTGTTGGAAACACCATATATTTT.

Regarding this clone: The same CDR3 also results from other DNA sequences found in this sample. CDR3 nucleotides: TGTGCCAGCAGCCTAGCGGGAGGTTACAATGAGCAGTTCTTC. Its translation is CASSLAGGYNEQFF. V and J are TRBV14 and TRBJ2-1, with 10 bases identical to TRBD2. The germline gives CDR1 SGHDN, CDR2 FVKESK. CDR3 length equals 14 residues. J gave up 4 bases and V 4 bases, and 1 base lay outside the gene matches.

The gene calls are TRBV25-1 and TRBJ2-2; D not certain. The V end lost 3 bases, the J end lost 7 bases, and 6 bases lay between the germline ends. Per the germline V gene, CDR1 is MGHDK and CDR2 is SYGVNS. CDR3 length: 12 residues. The CDR3 sequence is CASSDRVGELFF. The CDR3 DNA follows: TGTGCCAGCAGTGATCGTGTCGGGGAGCTGTTTTTT.

The chain is built from TRBV11-2 and TRBJ1-1; D unresolved. Trimming pared 0 bases from V and 10 bases from J, leaving 12 bases between. Germline V gene data show CDR1 as SGHAT and CDR2 as FQNNGV. The length of the CDR3 is 13 residues. CDR3 amino acids: CASSLDPRNGAFF. The CDR3 region has the DNA TGTGCCAGCAGCTTAGATCCCCGGAACGGAGCTTTCTTT.

The V and J genes are TRBV28 and TRBJ1-5, with 11 bases that match TRBD1. With 6 bases clipped from V and 0 bases from J, the junction kept 13 bases outside the gene matches. Germline V lookup: CDR1 MDHEN, CDR2 SYDVKM. CDR3 size: 19 residues. Written as DNA, the CDR3 is TGTGCCAGCAGGGCCGGGACAGGGGGAATCACTTATAGCAATCAGCCCCAGCATTTT. Translated, it gives CASRAGTGGITYSNQPQHF.

This chain connects TRBV4-2 to TRBJ2-7; TRBD1 aligns across 7 bases. Germline CDR1 reads LGHNA; CDR2 reads YNFKEQ. There are 14 residues in the CDR3. J gave up 5 bases and V 4 bases, and 8 bases lay outside the gene matches. The CDR3 is CASSLRTGLDEQYF. The DNA of the CDR3 is TGTGCCAGCAGCCTCAGGACAGGTTTGGACGAGCAGTACTTC.

The chain employs TRBV4-1 and TRBJ2-1; 7 bases are shared with TRBD2. CDR3 length: 15 amino acids. Germline V gene data show CDR1 as MGHRA and CDR2 as YSYEKL. Trimming took 4 bases from V and 5 from J; bases not matched to a gene: 8. The CDR3 DNA sequence: TGCGCCAGCAGCCCAAAACCTAGCGGAGACAATGAGCAGTTCTTC. Protein: CASSPKPSGDNEQFF.

The J gene is TRBJ2-1, the V gene TRBV28, with D uncertain. The germline V gene has CDR1 MDHEN and CDR2 SYDVKM. V lost 2 bases and J 3 bases, leaving 2 bases between the germline ends. CDR3 length: 12 amino acids. This CDR3 reads CASSLVYNEQFF. For the CDR3, the DNA is TGTGCCAGCAGTTTAGTCTACAATGAGCAGTTCTTC.

Remarks on this clone: Other DNA sequences in the same sample also yield this CDR3. The chain employs TRBV5-1 and TRBJ2-1, with 11 bases aligning to TRBD2. V was pared by 0 bases and J by 5 bases, with 4 bases of the junction left unmatched. Per germline, CDR1 SGHRS and CDR2 YFSETQ. The CDR3 consists of 16 residues. The CDR3 region is CASSLALAGGHNEQFF. CDR3 coding DNA: TGCGCCAGCAGCTTGGCCCTAGCGGGGGGCCACAATGAGCAGTTCTTC. Filled out from reference TRBV5-1 and TRBJ2-1, the complete variable domain reads KAGVTQTPRYLIKTRGQQVTLSCSPISGHRSVSWYQQTPGQGLQFLFEYFSETQRNKGNFPGRFSGRQFSNSRSEMNVSTLELGDSALYLCASSLALAGGHNEQFFGPGTRLTVL.

V gene TRBV6-5 combines with J gene TRBJ1-1, with a weak D call TRBD1 (6 bases). Trimming left V 5 bases short and J 1 base short, with 11 bases between. The CDR3 extends over 14 amino acids. Per germline, CDR1 MNHEY and CDR2 SVGAGI. CDR3: CASSRDNWNTEAFF. The CDR3 coding sequence is TGTGCCAGCAGTCGGGACAACTGGAACACTGAAGCTTTCTTT.

V is TRBV28 and J is TRBJ2-7; TRBD2 matches 9 bases. This CDR3 has 15 residues. Losses at the gene ends were 5 bases for V and 1 base for J; bases not matched to a gene: 6. The germline CDR1 and CDR2 sequences are MDHEN and SYDVKM. In nucleotides, the CDR3 is TGTGCCAGCAGTCAGCCGGGACTAGCTTCCTACGAGCAGTACTTC. This gives the protein CASSQPGLASYEQYF. Together with reference TRBV28 and TRBJ2-7, the CDR3 gives the full variable domain: DVKVTQSSRYLVKRTGEKVFLECVQDMDHENMFWYRQDPGLGLRLIYFSYDVKMKEKGDIPEGYSVSREKKERFSLILESASTNQTSMYLCASSQPGLASYEQYFGPGTRLTVT.

This clone was counted once. The rearrangement uses TRBV7-9 and TRBJ1-1; TRBD1 is a possible D gene (6 bases). Germline assignment: CDR1 SEHNR and CDR2 FQNEAQ (reference sequence). This CDR3 spans 13 amino acids. Trimming took off 3 bases at V and 7 bases at J, with 12 bases between the two ends. CDR3 DNA: TGTGCCAGCAGCTTCGGGGGGCAGGTTGAAGCTTTCTTT. Protein product: CASSFGGQVEAFF.

The chain joins TRBV28 to TRBJ2-1; D unresolved. The CDR3 consists of 15 residues. V shed 4 bases and J shed 1 base, with 11 bases lying between them. CDR1 and CDR2 from the germline V gene are MDHEN and SYDVKM. The CDR3: CASSSNPESYNEQFF. The CDR3 DNA reads TGTGCCAGCAGTTCTAATCCTGAGTCCTACAATGAGCAGTTCTTC.

This clone came up a few times. The chain joins TRBV5-1 to TRBJ1-1; no firm D call. The CDR3 is 13 residues long. Germline V lookup: CDR1 SGHRS, CDR2 YFSETQ. The V and J ends lost 0 bases and 8 bases respectively, with 11 bases between them. CDR3 sequence reads: CASSLGTVAEAFF. CDR3 sequence (DNA): TGCGCCAGCAGCTTGGGGACTGTGGCCGAAGCTTTCTTT.

This chain links TRBV5-5 with TRBJ1-2; D is possibly TRBD1 (5 bases). The CDR3 consists of 13 residues. Trimming took 5 bases from V and 6 from J, leaving 14 bases between them. Germline CDR1 and CDR2: SGHKS and YYEKEE (reference sequence). The CDR3 nucleotides are TGTGCCAGCAGACCGAGGGGTTATGATGGCTACACCTTC. Protein: CASRPRGYDGYTF.